This TCR beta chain was profiled in a study of T cell repertoires in aging, cancer and after chemotherapy. For the study at large: Clear clonal overlap appeared across healthy donor samples taken over several months to years. About 8.9 million TCR reads made up the full dataset. Whole-study results and caveats: Untreated cancer patients had significantly lower blood TCR diversity than age-matched healthy donors.

Rearranged V-D-J TRB sequences were amplified with a mixed TRB-A/B primer pool. MiXCR was run by TCRdb on the multiplex PCR reads, yielding one entry per CDR3 protein. Among about 6,200 distinct CDR3 sequences, roughly 28% were seen once, and the ten largest hold about 4%. A note on this clonotype: Its specificity is unknown.

TCR beta rearrangements were amplified from peripheral blood genomic DNA. CDR3 length: 17 amino acids. V dropped 4 bases and J dropped 5; count of bases not matched to a gene: 12. The germline V gene has CDR1 MDHEN and CDR2 SYDVKM. This sequence originates from a human donor in good health. The chain carries TRBV28 and TRBJ2-1; TRBD2 matches 9 bases. What was sequenced was blood. In DNA form, the CDR3 reads TGTGCCAGCAGTTACCTTGTCGCGGGAGGGCCCCACAATGAGCAGTTCTTC. Translated, it gives CASSYLVAGGPHNEQFF.